A selection of T cell receptor beta chains follows, all from one sample in a study of T cells in localized non-small cell lung cancer. The repertoire was sequenced with immunoSEQ multiplex PCR; TCRdb's copy has only in-frame clones and lacks some. The table lists roughly 31,000 clones, 89% of them singletons. The sequencing here drew on peripheral blood, taken before any cancer treatment. All receptors come from a woman between 40 and 69 years old with stage I lung adenocarcinoma. CDR3s include the opening cysteine and the closing phenylalanine or tryptophan. A D gene is named only where the DNA matches it firmly. Size values are once, few and many counts, or a class for expanded clones, and some rows have none.

V gene	clone size	D gene	J gene	CDR3 protein	CDR3 DNA
TRBV7-3	once	-	TRBJ1-1	CASSLTGGAEAFF	TGTGCCAGCAGCTTAACCGGGGGGGCTGAAGCTTTCTTT
TRBV28	-	TRBD1	TRBJ2-7	CATLDREDEQYF	TGTGCCACCTTGGACAGGGAGGACGAGCAGTACTTC
TRBV4-1	-	-	TRBJ1-3	CASSQDQGTGNTIYF	TGCGCCAGCAGCCAAGATCAGGGGACTGGAAACACCATATATTTT
TRBV11-1	-	-	TRBJ1-6	CASSFGRTYNSPLHF	TGTGCCAGCAGCTTTGGTCGGACCTATAATTCACCCCTCCACTTT
TRBV4-3	-	-	TRBJ2-3	CASSQERTTDTQYF	TGCGCCAGCAGCCAAGAACGGACCACAGATACGCAGTATTTT
TRBV19	-	-	TRBJ1-2	CASSFPTGSGYTF	TGTGCCAGTAGTTTCCCCACCGGGTCTGGCTACACCTTC
TRBV6-1	-	-	TRBJ1-5	CASNSWERDQPQHF	TGTGCCAGCAACTCATGGGAGAGGGATCAGCCCCAGCATTTT
TRBV7-3	-	-	TRBJ2-6	CASSAQGSSGANVLTF	TGTGCCAGCAGCGCCCAAGGCAGCTCTGGGGCCAACGTCCTGACTTTC
TRBV18	-	-	TRBJ2-2	CASSPPNKGANTGELFF	TGTGCCAGCTCACCACCCAATAAGGGGGCGAACACCGGGGAGCTGTTTTTT
TRBV28	once	-	TRBJ1-5	CASSQYPRGLNQPQHF	TGTGCCAGCAGTCAATACCCCAGGGGCCTCAATCAGCCCCAGCATTTT
TRBV7-2	-	TRBD1	TRBJ1-5	CASNQGWGQGKQPQHF	TGTGCCAGCAACCAAGGGTGGGGACAGGGGAAGCAGCCCCAGCATTTT
TRBV7-9	-	-	TRBJ1-2	CASSLRMVGYTF	TGTGCCAGCAGCTTACGGATGGTCGGCTACACCTTC
TRBV4-2	-	-	TRBJ2-1	CASSLQGEYNEQFF	TGTGCCAGCAGCCTACAGGGCGAGTACAATGAGCAGTTCTTC
TRBV5-1	-	-	TRBJ2-2	CASSPRINRNTGELFF	TGCGCCAGCAGCCCCCGAATAAACAGGAACACCGGGGAGCTGTTTTTT
TRBV28	-	TRBD1	TRBJ2-7	CASSLTSTRTGPFYEQYF	TGTGCCAGCAGCCTTACTTCAACCCGGACAGGCCCGTTCTACGAGCAGTACTTC
TRBV2	-	-	TRBJ2-3	CAAAPMLATDTQYF	TGTGCCGCAGCTCCCATGTTGGCAACAGATACGCAGTATTTT
TRBV7-2	once	-	TRBJ1-3	CASSFSGGNTIYF	TGTGCCAGCAGCTTTTCAGGAGGGAACACCATATATTTT
TRBV19	-	TRBD2	TRBJ2-2	CASSIRTGGGAGELFF	TGTGCCAGTAGTATAAGAACGGGAGGAGGAGCCGGGGAGCTGTTTTTT
TRBV6-1	-	-	TRBJ2-2	CASSEARPIEEGGELFF	TGTGCCAGCAGTGAAGCCCGCCCGATAGAGGAGGGCGGGGAGCTGTTTTTT
TRBV7-3	-	TRBD1	TRBJ2-1	CASSLRPGQGYNEQFF	TGTGCCAGCAGCCTCCGCCCGGGACAGGGGTACAATGAGCAGTTCTTC
TRBV4-3	-	-	TRBJ2-7	CASSRGDTGEQYF	TGCGCCAGCAGCCGCGGAGACACGGGCGAGCAGTACTTC
TRBV30	-	-	TRBJ2-7	CAWRTGASYEQYF	TGTGCCTGGAGGACAGGTGCTTCCTACGAGCAGTACTTC
TRBV18	few	TRBD1	TRBJ1-1	CASSPGTVEAFF	TGTGCCAGCTCACCCGGGACAGTCGAAGCTTTCTTT
TRBV9	-	TRBD2	TRBJ2-7	CASSVGLAASYEQYF	TGTGCCAGCAGCGTTGGACTAGCCGCCTCCTACGAGCAGTACTTC
TRBV29-1	-	TRBD1	TRBJ1-2	CSVEETGNGYTF	TGCAGCGTTGAAGAGACAGGGAATGGCTACACCTTC
TRBV28	-	-	TRBJ2-1	CASSLGDTSYNEQFF	TGTGCCAGCAGTTTGGGGGACACGTCCTACAATGAGCAGTTCTTC
TRBV7-8	-	TRBD1	TRBJ1-1	CASSPGQRNTEAFF	TGTGCCAGCAGCCCGGGACAGAGGAACACTGAAGCTTTCTTT
TRBV7-8	-	TRBD1	TRBJ1-6	CASSFTPGTGKSPLHF	TGTGCCAGCAGCTTTACCCCCGGGACAGGGAAATCACCCCTCCACTTT
TRBV5-4	-	-	TRBJ1-1	CASSLDLNTEAFF	TGTGCCAGCAGCTTGGACTTGAACACTGAAGCTTTCTTT
TRBV5-1	-	TRBD2	TRBJ2-1	CASQVASLVSGGGGQFF	TGCGCCAGCCAGGTAGCCTCCCTCGTTAGCGGGGGGGGTGGGCAGTTCTTC
TRBV10-3	-	-	TRBJ1-2	CAISDPGQSLGGYTF	TGTGCCATCAGTGATCCGGGACAAAGTCTTGGTGGCTACACCTTC
TRBV30	-	-	TRBJ1-4	CAWRTVEKLFF	TGTGCCTGGAGGACAGTTGAAAAACTGTTTTTT
TRBV9	-	-	TRBJ2-1	CASSAGMASGLNEQFF	TGTGCCAGCAGCGCGGGGATGGCCTCGGGGCTCAATGAGCAGTTCTTC
TRBV7-3	-	-	TRBJ2-6	CASSATGSGANVLTF	TGTGCCAGCAGCGCAACAGGGTCTGGGGCCAACGTCCTGACTTTC
TRBV30	-	-	TRBJ1-3	CAWSSAAGNTIYF	TGTGCCTGGAGTTCGGCAGCGGGAAACACCATATATTTT
TRBV9	-	-	TRBJ1-3	CASSRSGTDGNTIYF	TGTGCCAGCAGCCGCTCCGGGACGGATGGAAACACCATATATTTT
TRBV5-1	-	-	TRBJ2-7	CASSLGTRLGEQYF	TGCGCCAGCAGCTTGGGGACACGCTTGGGCGAGCAGTACTTC
TRBV27	-	TRBD1	TRBJ1-4	CASSARQGRSEKLFF	TGTGCCAGCAGTGCTCGACAGGGGAGGAGTGAAAAACTGTTTTTT
TRBV6-1	-	TRBD1	TRBJ2-7	CASGDRGSDEQYF	TGTGCCAGCGGTGACAGGGGGAGCGACGAGCAGTACTTC
TRBV29-1	-	-	TRBJ2-1	CSVGYNEQFF	TGCAGCGTTGGGTACAATGAGCAGTTCTTC